These 15 T cell receptor beta chains share one sample of origin, sequenced in a study of sequential checkpoint blockade in melanoma. As to treatment: randomized to nivolumab then ipilimumab (arm A) or the reverse (arm B). TCRdb's table, derived via immunoSEQ multiplex PCR, lists solely in-frame clones and lacks some. The data contain more than 25,000 clones, around 77% of them singletons. Sequencing was performed on CD8+ T cells sorted from blood (inferred from file names), taken from a patient given nivolumab and ipilimumab in sequence. These receptors originate from a human donor with melanoma.

This chain uses TRBV10-3 with TRBJ2-2; TRBD2 matches 14 bases. The CDR3 is made up of 18 amino acids. J was trimmed by 4 bases and V by 6 bases; bases with no gene match: 10. From germline, CDR1 is ENHRY and CDR2 SYGVKD. The DNA of the CDR3 is TGTGCCATCAGCGCTTCGACTAGCGGGGGGGCGGGCACCGGGGAGCTGTTTTTT. Residues: CAISASTSGGAGTGELFF.

The chain is built from TRBV7-2 and TRBJ2-1, with D possibly TRBD2 on 7 matching bases. Germline CDR1 reads SGHTA; CDR2 reads FQGNSA. The V end was cut by 1 base, the J end by 7 bases, with 14 bases between. The CDR3 consists of 15 residues. DNA of the CDR3: TGTGCCAGCAGCTTAGATGGGGGGGGGCTTAATGAGCAGTTCTTC. It encodes CASSLDGGGLNEQFF.

The V gene is TRBV15, the J gene TRBJ2-6; D gene unclear. This CDR3 has 18 amino acids. Trimming removed 0 bases from V and 2 bases from J, with 14 bases in between. In germline, CDR1 is LNHNV, CDR2 YYDKDF (reference sequence). The DNA of the CDR3 is TGTGCCACCAGCAGAGATCTGGAAATTACAGCTGGGGCCAACGTCCTGACTTTC. Encoded protein: CATSRDLEITAGANVLTF.

In its sample, this clone was seen a few times. V gene TRBV5-1 combines with J gene TRBJ2-3; 8 bases match TRBD2. The germline CDR1 and CDR2 sequences are SGHRS and YFSETQ. The CDR3 is 16 residues long. J was trimmed by 6 bases and V by 3 bases; bases with no gene match: 12. The CDR3 nucleotides are TGCGCCAGCAGCTCCGACGGGTCGGGGGGGCTGGATACGCAGTATTTT. It translates to CASSSDGSGGLDTQYF.

There are a few counts of this clone. The chain combines TRBV2 with TRBJ1-4, with a tentative D call TRBD1 (5 bases). The length of the CDR3 is 13 residues. V was shortened by 9 bases and J by 12 bases, with 20 bases between the two germline ends. In germline, CDR1 is SNHLY, CDR2 FYNNEI. The CDR3 bases are TGTGCCAGTCATTCGCTGGGGGGAGCGGAACTGTTTTTT. Amino acids: CASHSLGGAELFF. Based on the CDR3 plus reference TRBV2 and TRBJ1-4, the full variable domain is EPEVTQTPSHQVTQMGQEVILRCVPISNHLYFYWYRQILGQKVEFLVSFYNNEISEKSEIFDDQFSVERPDGSNFTLKIRSTKLEDSAMYFCASHSLGGAELFFGSGTQLSVL.

The rearrangement uses TRBV9 and TRBJ1-4; D unclear. The CDR3 loop spans 16 amino acids. CDR1 and CDR2 from the germline V gene are SGDLS and YYNGEE. Trimming pared 0 bases from V and 4 bases from J, leaving 13 bases between. The CDR3 DNA follows: TGTGCCAGCAGCGTAGCAAGAGGAGGGCGTAATGAAAAACTGTTTTTT. Translating it yields CASSVARGGRNEKLFF.

There are a few counts of this clone. The CDR3 region has the DNA TGTGCCAGCGGCGGGACGGAAGACTACGAGCAGTACTTC. This encodes CASGGTEDYEQYF. This chain uses TRBV2 with TRBJ2-7, with a possible D match to TRBD2 (6 bases). V lost 8 bases and J lost 3, with 14 bases in between. The CDR3 has 13 residues. In germline, CDR1 is SNHLY, CDR2 FYNNEI.

In its sample, this clone was seen once. This chain links TRBV5-8 with TRBJ2-7; 14 bases match TRBD2. The CDR3 has 15 amino acids. Losses at the gene ends were 2 bases for V and 5 bases for J; bases not matched to a gene: 3. Germline V CDR1 and CDR2: SGHTS, YDEGEE. The CDR3 sequence is CASSFGTSGGHEQYF. CDR3 DNA sequence: TGTGCCAGCAGCTTCGGGACTAGCGGGGGTCACGAGCAGTACTTC.

Here the CDR3 reads CASSYAGRGDSDTQYF. DNA for the CDR3: TGTGCCAGCAGCTACGCGGGACGGGGCGATTCAGATACGCAGTATTTT. The genes are TRBV6-5 and TRBJ2-3; a weak D match, TRBD2 (6 bases). This CDR3 has 16 amino acids. Germline CDR1 and CDR2: MNHEY and SVGAGI. Trimming cost V 6 bases and J 4 bases, with 20 bases left between them.

The rearrangement links TRBV7-6 to TRBJ2-7; TRBD1 matches 8 bases. Germline loops: CDR1 SGHVS, CDR2 FNYEAQ. V lost 5 bases, J lost 6 bases, and 12 bases stayed unmatched. CDR3 length: 15 amino acids. The CDR3 protein is CASSPWTGSKGEQYF. Here the CDR3 DNA reads TGTGCCAGCAGCCCTTGGACAGGGAGTAAGGGCGAGCAGTACTTC.

The rearrangement links TRBV28 to TRBJ2-3, with 7 bases matching TRBD1. Looked up from germline, CDR1 is MDHEN and CDR2 is SYDVKM. V lost 1 base and J lost 0; bases outside the gene matches: 16. CDR3 length: 20 amino acids. The CDR3 DNA follows: TGTGCCAGCAGTTTATTCACACTCGACCGGGACAGCCCTAGCACAGATACGCAGTATTTT. Protein: CASSLFTLDRDSPSTDTQYF.

The count of this clone is one. This rearrangement joins TRBV28 to TRBJ1-2; D uncertain. V lost 5 bases and J lost 8, with 15 bases in between. CDR1 is MDHEN and CDR2 is SYDVKM in the germline V gene. The CDR3 contains 13 residues. The CDR3 DNA reads as TGTGCCAGCAGTCCTTATCCCAACGGGGGCTACACCTTC. Translated: CASSPYPNGGYTF.

The chain uses TRBV5-6 and TRBJ2-3, with unresolved D. CDR1 and CDR2 (germline): SGHDT, YYEEEE. The ends were cut back, 5 bases at V and 2 bases at J, with 6 bases in the middle. The CDR3 length is 12 residues. Written as DNA, the CDR3 is TGTGCCAGCAGGGTAGACACAGATACGCAGTATTTT. Translated, it gives CASRVDTDTQYF.

This rearrangement joins TRBV27 to TRBJ2-5, with 10 bases identical to TRBD2. This CDR3 has 16 residues. J gave up 5 bases and V 3 bases, and 9 bases lay outside the gene matches. Germline values: CDR1 MNHEY, CDR2 SMNVEV (reference sequence). Here the CDR3 reads CASSFSGLAAGETQYF. CDR3 bases: TGTGCCAGCAGTTTTTCCGGACTAGCGGCAGGGGAGACCCAGTACTTC.

This clone occurred once. The chain links TRBV27 to TRBJ2-1, with 11 bases that match TRBD1. CDR1 is MNHEY, CDR2 SMNVEV, per germline (reference sequence). J was trimmed by 8 bases and V by 1 base; bases with no gene match: 4. The CDR3 is made up of 15 amino acids. The CDR3 nucleotides are TGTGCCAGCAGTTTATACGGACAGGGGGCGGATGAGCAGTTCTTC. As protein: CASSLYGQGADEQFF.